Listed below are T cell receptor beta chains from one sample, sequenced in a study of T cell responses to AZD1222 COVID-19 vaccine. Sequencing used immunoSEQ multiplex PCR; TCRdb keeps in-frame clones, though not all of them. The sample records 170,000 or so clones, more than 85% being singletons. The source material was peripheral blood, sampled on day 0 of AZD1222 vaccination. The receptors derive from an adult in good health. Each CDR3 is given without its conserved first and last residue.

>TRBJ1-1|TRBV2
ASRDRGGATEAF
>TRBJ1-2|TRBV29-1
SVEDRGQGPVRGYGYT
>TRBJ1-2|TRBV10-3
AISETGANYGYT
>TRBJ2-7|TRBV4-2
ASSEGDRAYEQY
>TRBJ1-1|TRBV2
ASGLQQPVYEAF
>TRBJ1-5|TRBV19
ASGGTGNQPQH
>TRBJ1-1|TRBV2
ASSRGLNTEAF
>TRBJ2-7|TRBV15
ATSRDLGGYEQY
>TRBJ2-1|TRBV10-2
ATSRGSSYNEQF
>TRBJ2-7|TRBV4-1
ASSHRPGTSVYEQY
>TRBJ1-2|TRBV7-2
ASSSAGTGRIYGYT
>TRBJ2-1|TRBV5-6
ASSPPKGLAYNEQF
>TRBJ1-6|TRBV7-6
ASSATGVRNSPLH
>TRBJ2-1|TRBV9
ASSVRGLGSYNEQF
>TRBJ1-3|TRBV30
AWSPGTGGSGNTIY
>TRBJ2-7|TRBV15
ATSASFGGNYEQY
>TRBJ2-1|TRBV10-2
ASSKTESSYNEQF
>TRBJ2-2|TRBV12-3/TRBV12-4
ASSSTGELF
>TRBJ1-2|TRBV5-4
ASSPPGGNYGYT
>TRBJ2-3|TRBV19
ASSTQRGATDTQY
>TRBJ2-7|TRBV6-1
ASSEYIRTGAYEQY
>TRBJ1-1|TRBV11-3
ASSPRSGRTEAF
>TRBJ1-2|TRBV5-1
ASSDSFYGYT
>TRBJ1-6|TRBV6-1
ASSDRGPSYNSPLH
>TRBJ2-1|TRBV6-1
ASSEAGTIINEQF
>TRBJ2-7|TRBV28
ASSLDPFSSYEQY
>TRBJ1-1|TRBV10-3
AISEPLASLEDTEAF
>TRBJ2-5|TRBV7-8
ASSLGGVQETQY
>TRBJ1-4|TRBV6-5
ASRKGQGNEKLF
>TRBJ1-4|TRBV12-3/TRBV12-4
ASSLRGEKLF
>TRBJ1-2|TRBV13
ASSPRVGVYGYT
>TRBJ1-4|TRBV10-3
AISEMMIRGLNEKLF
>TRBJ1-1|TRBV7-2
ASSLGVTEAF
>TRBJ1-6|TRBV28
ASSLSTGGFNSPLH
>TRBJ1-5|TRBV19
ASSTNREGNQPQH
>TRBJ1-1|TRBV5-4
ASSFRNTEAF
>TRBJ1-4|TRBV2
ASSEGTIGKLF
>TRBJ1-1|TRBV9
ASSVGLGAGTEAF
>TRBJ1-1|TRBV27
ASSSAADEGTEAF
>TRBJ2-2|TRBV24-1
ATSEPTGRNRTGELF
>TRBJ2-2|TRBV5-1
ASSPAGQGTGELF
>TRBJ1-1|TRBV9
ASSVSPNTEAF